This T cell receptor beta chain was profiled in a study of blood T cell repertoires in COVID-19. Overall study context: Samples came from the United States, Italy and Spain, spanning acute and convalescent COVID-19. The cDNA or gDNA used as material had been derived from T cells, B-cell-depleted T cells, or PBMCs.

As originally analysed: Reference gene primer amplification gave nucleated cell count estimates. TCRdb keeps only in-frame clones here, not all; method: immunoSEQ multiplex PCR. V and J calls and clone size are as listed in that table; D and trimming were resolved from the DNA. Found here are 170,000 or so clones, around 90% of them singletons; the top ten hold approximately 2.5%. Germline CDR1 is MDHEN and CDR2 is SYDVKM. Trimming cost V 6 bases and J 10 bases, with 16 bases left between them. CDR3 length: 13 amino acids. The sequenced sample was peripheral blood. The chain is built from TRBV28 and TRBJ2-1, with D tentatively TRBD1 (6 bases). The sequence came from a man aged 35 to 55 with active or convalescent COVID-19. DNA of the CDR3: TGTGCCAGCAGCCACAACAGGGAATGGGAGCAGTTCTTC. As protein: CASSHNREWEQFF.